The 14 T cell receptor beta chains presented below share a single source sample, sequenced in a study of T cell changes during pregnancy in multiple sclerosis (dated by TCRdb to between 2019 and 2020). Library preparation was by the immunoSEQ multiplex PCR assay. The table comes from immuneACCESS by way of TCRdb, which keeps in-frame sequences with V and J called. Part of the clones is missing from these tables; in studies checked, under half for an unresolved V gene and the rest for unknown reasons. The sample profile shows roughly 110,000 clones; under 95% of them were found once. Jointly, the top ten make up approximately 1.5% of the sample. Material: peripheral blood, obtained after pregnancy. Receptors were obtained from a female donor with multiple sclerosis, enrolled in a pregnancy study.

The chain has TRBV4-2 and TRBJ1-3; maybe TRBD1 (5 bases). The V end was cut by 7 bases, the J end by 5 bases, with 12 bases between. The germline V gene has CDR1 LGHNA and CDR2 YNFKEQ. CDR3 length: 13 amino acids. The CDR3 spells CASIGGGRNTIYF. CDR3 nucleotides: TGTGCCAGCATTGGGGGGGGGAGAAACACCATATATTTT.

This clone was found once. The chain uses TRBV2 and TRBJ2-5; 13 bases are a match to TRBD2. J was trimmed by 5 bases and V by 9 bases; bases with no gene match: 6. The CDR3 runs 14 residues. Germline V gene sequence: CDR1 SNHLY, CDR2 FYNNEI. Written as DNA, the CDR3 is TGTGCCAGTGGACTAGCGGGAGCTGCGGAGACCCAGTACTTC. This encodes CASGLAGAAETQYF.

The chain employs TRBV5-1 and TRBJ2-1; 10 bases line up with TRBD1. The CDR3 length is 14 residues. Germline CDR1 and CDR2: SGHRS and YFSETQ. J was trimmed by 13 bases and V by 0 bases; bases with no gene match: 7. CDR3 in amino acids: CASSLGQGAPEQFF. DNA of the CDR3: TGCGCCAGCAGCTTGGGACAGGGGGCGCCGGAACAGTTCTTC.

This chain links TRBV27 with TRBJ2-3; a weak D match, TRBD2 (7 bases). Germline CDR1 is MNHEY and CDR2 is SMNVEV (reference sequence). CDR3 size: 14 residues. V was cut by 7 bases and J by 5 bases, with 16 bases left in between. The DNA of the CDR3 is TGTGCCAGCACGAGGGGGGTAGCGGGAGATACGCAGTATTTT. The encoded protein is CASTRGVAGDTQYF.

The rearrangement joins TRBV19 to TRBJ2-1; D may be TRBD1 (7 bases). Germline assignment: CDR1 LNHDA and CDR2 SQIVND (reference sequence). Trimming took 3 bases from V and 4 from J, leaving 10 bases between them. This CDR3 is built from 14 residues. The CDR3 reads CASSIQGGYNEQFF. CDR3 in DNA: TGTGCCAGTAGTATCCAGGGGGGATACAATGAGCAGTTCTTC.

This CDR3 is CASSLRGGSNTGELFF. The CDR3 bases are TGTGCCAGCAGCTTAAGGGGGGGATCGAACACCGGGGAGCTGTTTTTT. The genes are TRBV11-2 and TRBJ2-2; D possibly corresponds to TRBD2 (7 bases). The germline V and J ends were trimmed by 2 bases and 0 bases, with 10 bases remaining between them. This CDR3 comprises 16 residues. CDR1 is SGHAT and CDR2 is FQNNGV in the germline V gene. The entire variable domain, with the rest obtained from reference TRBV11-2 and TRBJ2-2, is as follows: EAGVAQSPRYKIIEKRQSVAFWCNPISGHATLYWYQQILGQGPKLLIQFQNNGVVDDSQLPKDRFSAERLKGVDSTLKIQPAKLEDSAVYLCASSLRGGSNTGELFFGEGSRLTVL.

This clone appeared a single time. This chain links TRBV5-1 with TRBJ2-3; TRBD1 matches at 10 bases. The V segment lost 0 bases and the J segment 2 bases; nucleotides outside the gene matches: 3. The CDR3 totals 16 residues. Per the germline V gene, CDR1 is SGHRS and CDR2 is YFSETQ. The CDR3 bases are TGCGCCAGCAGCTTGGTGGGACAGGGGAACACAGATACGCAGTATTTT. Its translation is CASSLVGQGNTDTQYF.

The J gene is TRBJ1-1, the V gene TRBV7-9; 7 bases align to TRBD1. With 3 bases clipped from V and 5 bases from J, the junction kept 9 bases outside the gene matches. CDR1 and CDR2 (germline): SEHNR, FQNEAQ (reference sequence). The CDR3 totals 15 residues. The CDR3 loop reads CASSFLGGVSTEAFF. CDR3 bases: TGTGCCAGCAGCTTCTTAGGGGGCGTAAGTACTGAAGCTTTCTTT.

The V gene is TRBV9, the J gene TRBJ1-6; the D is unclear. CDR1 SGDLS and CDR2 YYNGEE come from the germline V gene. The CDR3 contains 17 residues. V lost 1 base, J lost 0 bases, and 11 bases lay in between. This CDR3 is CASSVRTDSSYNSPLHF. DNA of the CDR3: TGTGCCAGCAGCGTAAGAACAGATAGCTCCTATAATTCACCCCTCCACTTT.

The gene calls are TRBV6-5 and TRBJ1-1; D remains ambiguous. In germline, CDR1 is MNHEY, CDR2 SVGAGI. This CDR3 region has 14 residues. The V gene lost 0 bases and the J gene lost 1 base, with 6 bases spanning the gap. CDR3 nucleotides: TGTGCCAGCAGTTACTCATGGAGGAACACTGAAGCTTTCTTT. Protein: CASSYSWRNTEAFF.

The chain is built from TRBV2 and TRBJ1-2, with a possible D match to TRBD1 (6 bases). With 7 bases removed from V and 3 bases from J, the gap between germline ends came to 15 bases. The germline V gene encodes CDR1 SNHLY and CDR2 FYNNEI. The CDR3 runs 14 residues. This CDR3 is CASKLGGLDYGYTF. Written as DNA, the CDR3 is TGTGCCAGCAAGTTAGGGGGTTTAGACTATGGCTACACCTTC.

The genes are TRBV5-6 and TRBJ1-2, with TRBD1 identical over 7 bases. Germline V gives CDR1 SGHDT, CDR2 YYEEEE. The CDR3 covers 13 residues. V gave up 2 bases and J gave up 4 bases; unmatched junction bases: 2. The CDR3 DNA is TGTGCCAGCAGCTTCGCAGGGGGCTATGGCTACACCTTC. Amino acid sequence: CASSFAGGYGYTF. The variable domain in full, completed from reference TRBV5-6 and TRBJ1-2, reads DAGVTQSPTHLIKTRGQQVTLRCSPKSGHDTVSWYQQALGQGPQFIFQYYEEEERQRGNFPDRFSGHQFPNYSSELNVNALLLGDSALYLCASSFAGGYGYTFGSGTRLTVV.

This clone was recorded only once. The chain joins TRBV5-4 to TRBJ2-1; the match to TRBD1 covers 8 bases. Germline V lookup: CDR1 SGHNT, CDR2 YYREEE (reference sequence). V was clipped by 5 bases and J by 4 bases; unmatched bases: 8. The CDR3 has 15 amino acids. The CDR3 region is CASSPGQGAYNEQFF. The CDR3, as DNA: TGTGCCAGCAGTCCCGGGCAGGGGGCATACAATGAGCAGTTCTTC.

The chain recombines TRBV7-5 with TRBJ1-3. TRBV7-5 is labeled a pseudogene. The CDR3 is 15 residues long. The CDR3 region has the DNA TGTGTCAGAAGCCCACGAAGAGGTAGGGAGCACACCATATATTTT. Translated, it gives CVRSPRRGREHTIYF.